Listed below are T cell receptor beta chains from one sample, sequenced in a study of CD8 T cells in ankylosing spondylitis. TCRdb re-called the 5' RACE reads through MiXCR, storing one row per CDR3 protein. The sample lists about 840,000 distinct CDR3 sequences, roughly 10% occurring once. The sample consisted of blood, either unsorted or a sorted T cell fraction (not recorded which). The receptors shown here come from a male donor with ankylosing spondylitis. CDR3s include the opening cysteine and the closing phenylalanine or tryptophan. The order of the fields is V gene, clone size, D gene, J gene, CDR3 DNA, CDR3 protein. A D gene is named only where the DNA matches it firmly. Clone size is not always given. Where it is, it says once, few, many or a class for expanded clones.

TRBV7-2	few	-	TRBJ2-2	TGTGCCAGCAGCCCGCAGGGACCCCTGAACACCGGGGAGCTGTTTTTT	CASSPQGPLNTGELFF
TRBV5-6	-	-	TRBJ2-5	TGTGCCAGCAGCCCGGATGGGGGAATCCGGAAGACCCAGTACTTC	CASSPDGGIRKTQYF
TRBV7-2	-	TRBD2	TRBJ2-3	TGTGCCAGCAGCTTCTCACGGACTAGCGGGGGCACAGATACGCAGTATTTT	CASSFSRTSGGTDTQYF
TRBV5-1	many	TRBD1	TRBJ2-7	TGCGCCAGCAGCCTCCGGGACAGGGGCACCTACGAGCAGTACTTC	CASSLRDRGTYEQYF
TRBV18	few	TRBD2	TRBJ2-7	TGTGCCAGCTCACCCGGGGGGGGTACGGGCGAGCAGTACTTC	CASSPGGGTGEQYF
TRBV20-1	-	-	TRBJ2-7	TGCAGTGCTAGTATGGCGCACACCTACGAGCAGTACTTC	CSASMAHTYEQYF
TRBV6-2/TRBV6-3	few	TRBD1	TRBJ2-7	TGTGCCAGCAGTTACCCCGACAGGGTCCACGAGCAGTACTTC	CASSYPDRVHEQYF
TRBV19	few	-	TRBJ1-5	TGTGCCAGTAGTACCGGACACTTTAGCAATCAGCCCCAGCATTTT	CASSTGHFSNQPQHF
TRBV5-1	many	-	TRBJ1-2	TGCGCCAGCAGCTACGACAGACGCGGCTACACCTTC	CASSYDRRGYTF
TRBV11-2	-	TRBD1	TRBJ2-7	TGTGCCAGCAGCTTAAGAGACAGGGGAAGGCCCCTTACCTACGAGCAGTACTTC	CASSLRDRGRPLTYEQYF
TRBV20-1	-	-	TRBJ2-7	TGCAGTGCCATCCCCGGAGGAGATTACCACGAGCAGTACTTC	CSAIPGGDYHEQYF
TRBV29-1	few	TRBD1	TRBJ1-2	TGCAGCGTTGAAGATCGGGACAGGGTCGGATATGGCTACACCTTC	CSVEDRDRVGYGYTF
TRBV29-1	many	TRBD1	TRBJ1-1	TGCAGCGTAACAGGGGGATGGGCTGAAGCTTTCTTT	CSVTGGWAEAFF
TRBV10-2	-	TRBD1	TRBJ2-7	TGCGCCAGCAGTGTGCCCCCGGGGACAGGGGCCTACGAGCAGTACTTC	CASSVPPGTGAYEQYF
TRBV20-1	-	-	TRBJ2-3	TGCAGTGCTAGAGATCAGGCTAGAGTCCCAGATACGCAGTATTTT	CSARDQARVPDTQYF
TRBV4-2	-	TRBD2	TRBJ2-7	TGTGCCAGCAGCCAAGCTTCTAGCGGGGGCTTCTCCTACGAGCAGTACTTC	CASSQASSGGFSYEQYF
TRBV28	few	TRBD2	TRBJ2-7	TGTGCCAGCAGGTCTACGGGACTAGCGAGTTACGAGCAGTACTTC	CASRSTGLASYEQYF
TRBV20-1	few	TRBD2	TRBJ2-7	TGCAGTGCCACTAGCCCCGGGACTAGCGCCTCCTACGAGCAGTACTTC	CSATSPGTSASYEQYF
TRBV24-1	many	-	TRBJ1-2	TGTGCCACCAGCCAGGGGCGGGGGCGCGGGTTGACCTATGGCTACACCTTC	CATSQGRGRGLTYGYTF
TRBV9	-	-	TRBJ2-5	TGTGCCAGCAGCCCCTCTTCAAGACTTTACCAAGAGACCCAGTACTTC	CASSPSSRLYQETQYF
TRBV24-1	-	TRBD1	TRBJ1-1	TGTGCCACCAGTGAGGGTACAGGGGGCGCAGAAACTGAAGCTTTCTTT	CATSEGTGGAETEAFF
TRBV20-1	many	-	TRBJ2-5	TGCAGTGCTAGTTGGGAGACCCAGTACTTC	CSASWETQYF
TRBV6-2/TRBV6-3	few	-	TRBJ2-7	TGTGCCAGCAGTCCCCGATTAGGGCAGTCCTCCTACGAGCAGTACTTC	CASSPRLGQSSYEQYF
TRBV7-2	many	-	TRBJ2-1	TGTGCCAGCAGCTTTGCGCGGATCGATGAGCAGTTCTTC	CASSFARIDEQFF
TRBV7-9	many	TRBD1	TRBJ2-7	TGTGCCAGCAGCTTACGACAGGGGGACTACGAGCAGTACTTC	CASSLRQGDYEQYF
TRBV4-2	few	-	TRBJ1-1	TGTGCCAGCAGCCATACCCCGGGACGGGGGAACACTGAAGCTTTCTTT	CASSHTPGRGNTEAFF
TRBV20-1	-	-	TRBJ2-2	TGCAGTGCTAGAGATATCAGGAGGGGCACCGGGGAGCTGTTTTTT	CSARDIRRGTGELFF
TRBV11-2	-	TRBD1	TRBJ2-1	TGTGCCAGCAGCGGGACAGGGTCTCGGAATGAGCAGTTCTTC	CASSGTGSRNEQFF
TRBV4-2	-	TRBD1	TRBJ1-5	TGTGCCAGCAGCCAACGGGGACAGCAAGATCAGCCCCAGCATTTT	CASSQRGQQDQPQHF
TRBV5-1	-	-	TRBJ1-1	TGCGCCAGCAGCTTGGTGGCAGGCAATGAAGGAGCTTTCTTT	CASSLVAGNEGAFF
TRBV27	few	-	TRBJ1-1	TGTGCCAGCAGTTCCGGGACGTCCAAGGCTTTCTTT	CASSSGTSKAFF
TRBV5-1	many	-	TRBJ2-5	TGCGCCAGCAGCTCGGGAGCCTCCGGGGAGACCCAGTACTTC	CASSSGASGETQYF
TRBV30	-	-	TRBJ1-1	TGTGCCTGGAGTATGTCTGGACACGACACTGAAGCTTTCTTT	CAWSMSGHDTEAFF
TRBV7-2	-	TRBD2	TRBJ2-1	TGTGCCAGCAGCCAGCCGGGACTAGCGGGGAATGAGCAGTTCTTC	CASSQPGLAGNEQFF
TRBV20-1	few	-	TRBJ1-2	TGCAGTGCTATCTACAGGGACGGAGAATACACCTTC	CSAIYRDGEYTF
TRBV20-1	many	-	TRBJ1-1	TGCAGTGCTAGCCAGATACCCTATACAGAAGCTTTCTTT	CSASQIPYTEAFF
TRBV4-3	few	-	TRBJ1-2	TGCGCCAGCAGCCAAGCATCCGCACTAGGGAACTATGGCTACACCTTC	CASSQASALGNYGYTF
TRBV5-5	-	-	TRBJ1-5	TGTGCCAGCAGCTTGAGAGGGGTAGAAGTTGGACAGCCCCAGCATTTT	CASSLRGVEVGQPQHF
TRBV6-5	-	-	TRBJ1-1	TGTGCCAGCAGTTACTGGGGGGGAGCTTTCTTT	CASSYWGGAFF
TRBV9	-	-	TRBJ1-1	TGTGCCAGCAGCGACCCCCGTCCTGAAGCTTTCTTT	CASSDPRPEAFF
TRBV7-2	many	-	TRBJ2-7	TGTGCCAGCAGCTTCGGGGGGCCCTACGAGCAGTACTTC	CASSFGGPYEQYF
TRBV18	-	TRBD1	TRBJ1-3	TGTGCCAGCTCACCAACCGGACAGGGGGCAGGTGGAAACACCATATATTTT	CASSPTGQGAGGNTIYF
TRBV7-2	-	TRBD2	TRBJ2-1	TGTGCCAGCAGCTTAGAACGGGAGGATAATGAGCAGTTCTTC	CASSLEREDNEQFF
TRBV7-2	few	-	TRBJ2-3	TGTGCCAGCAGCTTAGATTCCTCAGGGTCCACAGATACGCAGTATTTT	CASSLDSSGSTDTQYF
TRBV7-3	few	-	TRBJ1-1	TGTGCCAGCAGCTTAAATGCGGGATACGCTGAAGCTTTCTTT	CASSLNAGYAEAFF
TRBV6-1	many	-	TRBJ1-3	TGTGCCAGCAGACCGAGCTCTGGAAACACCATATATTTT	CASRPSSGNTIYF
TRBV7-2	-	TRBD1	TRBJ1-4	TGTGCCAGCAGCCTCCGGGACAGGGGGAATGAAAAACTGTTTTTT	CASSLRDRGNEKLFF
TRBV20-1	many	-	TRBJ2-5	TGCAGTGCTGAGAAATACAGGGGAGCGGGGACCCAGTACTTC	CSAEKYRGAGTQYF
TRBV7-2	few	TRBD1	TRBJ2-3	TGTGCCAGCAGCTTGACAGGGGGGAACACAGATACGCAGTATTTT	CASSLTGGNTDTQYF
TRBV20-1	-	-	TRBJ2-2	TGCAGTGCCCAGGGGGGAATAAACACCGGGGAGCTGTTTTTT	CSAQGGINTGELFF
TRBV20-1	few	TRBD2	TRBJ2-7	TGCAGTGCTAGAGTACTAGCGGGAGAGGTCTACGAGCAGTACTTC	CSARVLAGEVYEQYF